The present TCR beta chain was sequenced within a study of shared clonotypes between healthy human individuals. CDR3 size: 14 residues. The germline V and J ends were trimmed by 6 bases and 4 bases, with 16 bases remaining between them. The germline gives CDR1 MGHRA, CDR2 YSYEKL. Data came from immunoSEQ multiplex PCR; TCRdb stores just in-frame clones and leaves some out. The sample carries millions of clones, about 92% recorded once. The receptor was derived from a young man in good health. The chain joins TRBV4-1 to TRBJ2-7; maybe TRBD1 (5 bases). Sequencing was carried out using naive CD4+ T cells sorted from blood. This sample's subset: CD45RA+ positively selected. CDR3 region: CASRGSTTVYEQYF. As DNA, the CDR3 is TGCGCCAGCAGAGGTTCAACGACAGTTTACGAGCAGTACTTC.